The 21 T cell receptor beta chains presented below share a single source sample, sequenced in a study of blood T cell repertoires in COVID-19. Produced via immunoSEQ multiplex PCR; TCRdb's table is partial and in-frame only. Among more than 85,000 clones, approximately 80% were seen once, and the ten largest hold roughly 7.9%. The sequenced material came from peripheral blood. These receptors all come from an elderly woman with active or convalescent COVID-19.

The gene calls are TRBV7-2 and TRBJ2-2, with D possibly matching TRBD1 (5 bases). Germline V CDR1 and CDR2: SGHTA, FQGNSA. Trimming pared 8 bases from V and 8 bases from J, leaving 21 bases between. The length of the CDR3 is 15 residues. In DNA form, the CDR3 reads TGTGCCAGCTGCCCTTTCCTTGGGGCTGGTGGGGAGCTGTTTTTT. It translates to CASCPFLGAGGELFF.

This chain uses TRBV7-6 with TRBJ2-2; D not resolved. The germline V gene has CDR1 SGHVS and CDR2 FNYEAQ. V lost 7 bases, J lost 4 bases, and 10 bases lay in between. The CDR3 runs to 13 residues. This CDR3 is CASTALGTGELFF. The CDR3 DNA sequence: TGTGCCAGCACAGCGTTAGGCACCGGGGAGCTGTTTTTT.

The chain recombines TRBV7-9 with TRBJ2-5; D unclear. The CDR3 runs to 14 residues. With 1 base removed from V and 5 bases from J, the gap between germline ends came to 11 bases. CDR1 and CDR2 (germline): SEHNR, FQNEAQ (reference sequence). CDR3 residues: CASSLGSVLETQYF. CDR3 DNA: TGTGCCAGCAGCTTAGGTTCAGTCCTGGAGACCCAGTACTTC.

This sequence joins TRBV5-1 and TRBJ1-4; possibly TRBD1 for D (6 bases). V dropped 5 bases and J dropped 5 bases, with 13 bases sitting between them. This CDR3 contains 14 residues. Germline V gives CDR1 SGHRS, CDR2 YFSETQ. Here the CDR3 reads CASSSQGENEKLFF. The DNA of the CDR3 is TGCGCCAGCAGTTCACAGGGAGAGAATGAAAAACTGTTTTTT.

The gene calls are TRBV7-9 and TRBJ1-4, with TRBD1 as a possible D gene (5 bases). The CDR3 is made up of 16 amino acids. From germline, CDR1 is SEHNR and CDR2 FQNEAQ (reference sequence). Trimming took 5 bases from V and 0 from J, leaving 13 bases between them. The CDR3 coding sequence is TGTGCCAGCAGCCTCAGGACACATCCAACTAATGAAAAACTGTTTTTT. Protein product: CASSLRTHPTNEKLFF.

CDR3 sequence reads: CASSLDSTNEKLFF. The CDR3, as DNA: TGCGCCAGCAGCTTGGACTCAACTAATGAAAAACTGTTTTTT. This rearrangement joins TRBV5-1 to TRBJ1-4; D unclear. The CDR3 has 14 residues. Looked up from germline, CDR1 is SGHRS and CDR2 is YFSETQ. Trimming removed 0 bases from V and 0 bases from J, with 3 bases in between.

The chain has TRBV3-1 (or the pseudogene TRBV3-2) and TRBJ1-4, with 11 bases that match TRBD1. Germline values: CDR1 LGHDT, CDR2 YNNKEL (reference sequence). The CDR3 spans 15 residues. With V trimmed by 1 base and J by 8 bases, 3 bases remained unmatched. The chain's CDR3 is CASSQGTGGSEKLFF. The DNA of the CDR3 is TGTGCCAGCAGCCAAGGGACAGGGGGCAGCGAAAAACTGTTTTTT.

The V gene is TRBV11-2, the J gene TRBJ1-2; D not certain. Trimming removed 2 bases at V and 0 bases at J, with 16 bases between. The CDR3 is made up of 17 amino acids. Germline assignment: CDR1 SGHAT and CDR2 FQNNGV. CDR3 nucleotides: TGTGCCAGCAGCTTACTCGGCAGGCCATCAGCTAACTATGGCTACACCTTC. Amino acids: CASSLLGRPSANYGYTF.

The chain carries TRBV7-6 and TRBJ2-5; D is uncertain. V lost 2 bases and J 0 bases, leaving 7 bases between the germline ends. The CDR3 extends over 14 amino acids. CDR1 and CDR2 (germline): SGHVS, FNYEAQ. The CDR3 loop is CASSLLPDQETQYF. In DNA, the CDR3 is TGTGCCAGCAGCTTACTTCCAGACCAAGAGACCCAGTACTTC.

The rearrangement uses TRBV6-5 and TRBJ1-6; TRBD1 matches at 7 bases. The CDR3 spans 13 residues. V shed 5 bases and J 9 bases; nucleotides not matched to a gene: 4. Germline V gives CDR1 MNHEY, CDR2 SVGAGI. As DNA, the CDR3 is TGTGCCAGCAGTCAACAGGGGAGTTCACCCCTCCACTTT. It specifies CASSQQGSSPLHF.

This clone appeared once. The chain recombines TRBV7-2 with TRBJ2-5; D perhaps matches TRBD2 (5 bases). Looked up from germline, CDR1 is SGHTA and CDR2 is FQGNSA. Trimming left V 5 bases short and J 4 bases short, with 17 bases between. The CDR3 is made up of 15 amino acids. CDR3 amino acids: CASSQGLGGAETQYF. The DNA for the CDR3 is TGTGCCAGCAGCCAAGGATTAGGAGGAGCAGAGACCCAGTACTTC.

The V gene is TRBV28, the J gene TRBJ1-3; unclear D gene. V shed 1 base and J shed 0 bases, with 7 bases lying between them. CDR3 length: 15 residues. CDR1 is MDHEN, CDR2 SYDVKM, per germline. For the CDR3, the DNA is TGTGCCAGCAGTTTATCGACACCCTCTGGAAACACCATATATTTT. Its protein product is CASSLSTPSGNTIYF.

The CDR3: CASSLWTGTQTYEQYF. In DNA, the CDR3 is TGTGCCAGCAGCTTATGGACCGGGACTCAAACCTACGAGCAGTACTTC. The rearrangement uses TRBV7-2 and TRBJ2-7, with D possibly matching TRBD2 (6 bases). CDR1 is SGHTA, CDR2 FQGNSA, per germline. This CDR3 has 16 amino acids. The ends were cut back, 2 bases at V and 2 bases at J, with 16 bases in the middle.

The V gene is TRBV19, the J gene TRBJ2-3, with a possible D match to TRBD1 (7 bases). V was pared by 3 bases and J by 6 bases, with 10 bases between. Germline loops: CDR1 LNHDA, CDR2 SQIVND (reference sequence). CDR3 size: 13 residues. The CDR3 nucleotides read TGTGCCAGTAGTATCCAGGGGGGTGATACGCAGTATTTT. Its protein product is CASSIQGGDTQYF.

The chain uses TRBV18 and TRBJ1-3; weak D call: TRBD1 (6 bases). V was clipped by 6 bases and J by 1 base, with 10 bases between them. Germline loops: CDR1 KGHSH, CDR2 LQKENI. There are 14 residues in the CDR3. The CDR3 here is CASSAGQSGNTIYF. In nucleotides, the CDR3 is TGTGCCAGCTCCGCAGGACAGTCTGGAAACACCATATATTTT.

V usage is TRBV6-5 and J usage is TRBJ2-7, with D possibly matching TRBD1 (6 bases). With 6 bases removed from V and 0 bases from J, the gap between germline ends came to 15 bases. Germline V gene data show CDR1 as MNHEY and CDR2 as SVGAGI. The CDR3 is 15 amino acids. As DNA, the CDR3 is TGTGCCAGCAGACCCGGACAGTCTAGCTCCTACGAGCAGTACTTC. Translating gives CASRPGQSSSYEQYF.

The chain has TRBV5-4 and TRBJ2-7; TRBD2 matches 12 bases. V lost 4 bases to trimming and J lost 6 bases; unmatched junction nucleotides: 11. Germline CDR1 and CDR2: SGHNT and YYREEE (reference sequence). This CDR3 has 16 residues. The CDR3 DNA is TGTGCCAGCAGCCCGGCGGCCCTAGCGGGAGGGCCCGAGCAGTACTTC. Its protein product is CASSPAALAGGPEQYF.

The chain has TRBV20-1 and TRBJ2-7, with TRBD1 as a possible D gene (6 bases). This CDR3 is built from 11 residues. V was pared by 5 bases and J by 3 bases, with 8 bases between. Germline CDR1 is DFQATT and CDR2 is SNEGSKA (reference sequence). The DNA for the CDR3 is TGCAGTGCTCCGACAGGCTACGAGCAGTACTTC. This codes for CSAPTGYEQYF.

V usage is TRBV27 and J usage is TRBJ2-7, with 11 bases identical to TRBD1. The CDR3 length is 14 residues. The V and J ends lost 5 bases and 3 bases, in that order; junction bases with no gene match: 3. Germline CDR1 is MNHEY and CDR2 is SMNVEV (reference sequence). Written as DNA, the CDR3 is TGTGCCAGCAGTCAAGGGACAGGGGGCTACGAGCAGTACTTC. This gives the protein CASSQGTGGYEQYF.

V gene TRBV5-1 combines with J gene TRBJ2-2; possibly TRBD1 for D (8 bases). This CDR3 has 16 residues. Germline V lookup: CDR1 SGHRS, CDR2 YFSETQ. Trimming removed 5 bases from V and 3 bases from J, with 17 bases in between. CDR3 region: CASSLGQGGDTGELFF. The CDR3 DNA follows: TGCGCCAGCAGTCTCGGACAGGGAGGGGACACCGGGGAGCTGTTTTTT.

In this sample, this clone turned up a few times. The rearrangement uses TRBV6-5 and TRBJ1-1; 8 bases are a match to TRBD1. CDR3 length: 13 amino acids. V was clipped by 10 bases and J by 8 bases; unmatched bases: 12. The germline V gene encodes CDR1 MNHEY and CDR2 SVGAGI. This CDR3 reads CATSLVDRDEAFF. CDR3 nucleotides: TGTGCCACCTCCTTAGTGGACAGGGACGAAGCTTTCTTT.